This T cell receptor (beta chain) emerged from a study of OX40 agonist ivuxolimab in advanced cancers. Overall study context: Cancers in dose escalation were hepatocellular, melanoma, renal cell and head and neck. 40% to 50% of patients had received prior checkpoint inhibitor therapy.

The repertoire was sequenced with immunoSEQ multiplex PCR; TCRdb's copy has only in-frame clones and lacks some. The table lists 100,000 to 120,000 clones, about nine tenths of them singletons. Study observations and caveats: Antigens targeted by the expanded peripheral T cells were not determined. CD8+ T cells (on average) carried more expanded clones than CD4+ T cells.

The CDR3 spans 17 residues. Germline V gives CDR1 SGHTA, CDR2 FQGNSA. V lost 5 bases and J 0 bases, leaving 14 bases between the germline ends. The count of this clone is one. Its target is unknown. This receptor was identified in an adult with an advanced solid tumor such as melanoma, head and neck, liver or kidney cancer. V usage is TRBV7-2 and J usage is TRBJ2-6; possible D gene TRBD1, 6 bases. The specimen comprised CD4+ or CD8+ T cells sorted from blood, sampled in a trial of the OX40 agonist ivuxolimab. In nucleotides, the CDR3 is TGTGCCAGCAGCATCGGGACACTGAGCTCTGGGGCCAACGTCCTGACTTTC. This encodes CASSIGTLSSGANVLTF. The full variable domain, in which reference TRBV7-2 and TRBJ2-6 provide the parts outside the CDR3, is GAGVSQSPSNKVTEKGKDVELRCDPISGHTALYWYRQSLGQGLEFLIYFQGNSAPDKSGLPSDRFSAERTGGSVSTLTIQRTQQEDSAVYLCASSIGTLSSGANVLTFGAGSRLTVL.